This TCR beta chain is from a study of post-analysis software for immune sequencing data. Carried by the TCR beta cDNA libraries were unique molecular identifiers. Using its own MiXCR run on the PCR reads, TCRdb lists one record per CDR3 protein. Of roughly 800,000 distinct CDR3 sequences detected, about 43% appear once; the ten largest clones hold roughly 4.9%. Sequencing was done on a sample of blood. The receptor was derived from a girl aged 10 to 17 with multiple sclerosis.

The CDR3 region has the DNA TGTGCCAGCAGCCCGGTAGACAGGGGGCGCTACGAGCAGTACTTC. This translates into CASSPVDRGRYEQYF. This chain uses TRBV14 with TRBJ2-7; 10 bases are shared with TRBD1. Germline V gene lookup returns CDR1 SGHDN and CDR2 FVKESK. V lost 4 bases, J lost 3 bases, and 6 bases stayed unmatched. The CDR3 is made up of 15 amino acids.